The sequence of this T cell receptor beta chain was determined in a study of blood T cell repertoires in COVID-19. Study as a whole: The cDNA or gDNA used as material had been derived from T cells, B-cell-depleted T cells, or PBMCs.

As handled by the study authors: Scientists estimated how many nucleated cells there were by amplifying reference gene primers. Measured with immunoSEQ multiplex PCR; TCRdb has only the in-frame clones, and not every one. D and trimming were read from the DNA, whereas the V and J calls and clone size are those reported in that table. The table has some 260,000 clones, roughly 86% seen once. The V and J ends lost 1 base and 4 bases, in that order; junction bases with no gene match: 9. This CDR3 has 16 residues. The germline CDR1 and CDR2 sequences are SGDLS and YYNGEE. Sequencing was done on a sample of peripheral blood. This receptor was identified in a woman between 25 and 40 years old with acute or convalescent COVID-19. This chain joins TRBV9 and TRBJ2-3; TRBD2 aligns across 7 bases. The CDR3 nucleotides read TGTGCCAGCAGCGTACTAGGAGGGAGGGTTTCAGATACGCAGTATTTT. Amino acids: CASSVLGGRVSDTQYF.